Below, 26 T cell receptor beta chains from the same sample are listed, as sequenced in a study of CD8 T cells in ankylosing spondylitis (dated by TCRdb to about 2017). Libraries were made using 5' RACE. The sequencer was an Illumina HiSeq 2500. In TCRdb, the public reads were trimmed at Q25 with fastp and aligned with MiXCR, with productive beta chains retained. Rows are unified per CDR3 protein, each entry keeping the most common DNA and genes. The table for this sample lists around 320,000 distinct CDR3 sequences; around 20% of them were counted only once. Together, the top ten hold 3.5% to 4.5% of the sample. Input material: blood, either unsorted or a sorted T cell fraction (not recorded which). These receptors were taken from a female donor with ankylosing spondylitis or in good health (not recorded which).

This clonotype was seen ten or more times. This chain uses TRBV20-1 with TRBJ2-7; either TRBD1 or TRBD2 may supply D (6 bases each). Germline loops: CDR1 DFQATT, CDR2 SNEGSKA (reference sequence). The CDR3 has 12 amino acids. Trimming left V 3 bases short and J 2 bases short, with 8 bases between. The CDR3 here is CSASGGTYEQYF. As DNA, the CDR3 is TGCAGTGCTAGCGGGGGCACCTACGAGCAGTACTTC.

This clonotype appeared a few times. The chain couples TRBV23-1 to TRBJ2-4; 8 bases are shared with TRBD1. TRBV23-1 is treated as an ORF (open reading frame) with a function not yet certain. Trimming cost V 0 bases and J 6 bases; bases outside gene matches: 4. The CDR3 is 15 amino acids. The CDR3 DNA sequence: TGCGCCAGCAGTCAATCGCAGGGGGCCCTAAACATTCAGTACTTC. Translating gives CASSQSQGALNIQYF.

This clonotype has ten or more counts. The chain links TRBV15 to TRBJ1-1, with a possible D match to TRBD1 (5 bases). CDR3 length: 14 amino acids. Trimming removed 0 bases at V and 4 bases at J, with 9 bases between. In germline, CDR1 is LNHNV, CDR2 YYDKDF (reference sequence). The CDR3 is CATSRDPGGTEAFF. CDR3 nucleotide sequence: TGTGCCACCAGCAGAGATCCCGGGGGCACTGAAGCTTTCTTT.

This clonotype was recorded a few times. V gene TRBV7-2 combines with J gene TRBJ2-7; D ambiguous. Looked up from germline, CDR1 is SGHTA and CDR2 is FQGNSA. Trimming left V 5 bases short and J 0 bases short, with 8 bases between. This CDR3 spans 13 amino acids. The CDR3 coding sequence is TGTGCCAGCAGCAGCACAAGCTCCTACGAGCAGTACTTC. Translated: CASSSTSSYEQYF.

This clonotype was detected ten times or more. The V gene is TRBV7-2, the J gene TRBJ1-1; no reliable D call. CDR3 length: 13 amino acids. CDR1 SGHTA and CDR2 FQGNSA come from the germline V gene. V shed 4 bases and J shed 1 base, with 7 bases lying between them. Here the CDR3 reads CASSYNRNTEAFF. The CDR3 DNA sequence: TGTGCCAGCAGCTACAACAGGAACACTGAAGCTTTCTTT. Supplemented by reference TRBV7-2 and TRBJ1-1, the full variable domain reads GAGVSQSPSNKVTEKGKDVELRCDPISGHTALYWYRQSLGQGLEFLIYFQGNSAPDKSGLPSDRFSAERTGGSVSTLTIQRTQQEDSAVYLCASSYNRNTEAFFGQGTRLTVV.

J is TRBJ1-1 and V is TRBV14, with a tentative D call TRBD1 (6 bases). The CDR3 extends over 14 amino acids. The germline V gene encodes CDR1 SGHDN and CDR2 FVKESK. V shed 6 bases and J shed 2 bases, with 13 bases lying between them. CDR3 sequence: CASSGPQGNTEAFF. The CDR3 DNA sequence: TGTGCCAGCAGTGGACCACAGGGCAACACTGAAGCTTTCTTT.

The chain combines TRBV7-2 with TRBJ1-4, with a weak D call TRBD1 (5 bases). Looked up from germline, CDR1 is SGHTA and CDR2 is FQGNSA. Trimming stripped 1 base from V and 10 bases from J, with 7 bases between. This CDR3 comprises 12 residues. The DNA for the CDR3 is TGTGCCAGCAGCTTAGTGGGGGGAAAACTGTTTTTT. Translated: CASSLVGGKLFF.

This clonotype was recorded only once. The genes are TRBV7-9 and TRBJ2-6; 8 positions agree with TRBD1. The ends lost 5 bases at V and 0 bases at J; junction bases unmatched: 3. From germline, CDR1 is SEHNR and CDR2 FQNEAQ (reference sequence). CDR3 length equals 16 residues. CDR3 region: CASSRTGGSGANVLTF. CDR3 nucleotide sequence: TGTGCCAGCAGCCGTACAGGGGGCTCTGGGGCCAACGTCCTGACTTTC.

This sequence joins TRBV18 and TRBJ2-7, with 10 bases lining up with TRBD2. The CDR3 extends over 15 amino acids. The germline V gene has CDR1 KGHSH and CDR2 LQKENI. Unmatched junction bases numbered 5, after V lost 1 base and J lost 5 bases. CDR3 protein: CASSPRASGSNEQYF. For the CDR3, the DNA is TGTGCCAGCTCACCACGGGCTAGCGGGAGTAACGAGCAGTACTTC. The variable domain in full, completed from reference TRBV18 and TRBJ2-7, reads NAGVMQNPRHLVRRRGQEARLRCSPMKGHSHVYWYRQLPEEGLKFMVYLQKENIIDESGMPKERFSAEFPKEGPSILRIQQVVRGDSAAYFCASSPRASGSNEQYFGPGTRLTVT.

This clonotype appeared a few times. The rearrangement uses TRBV7-2 and TRBJ2-7; no clear D gene. The ends were cut back, 4 bases at V and 3 bases at J, with 10 bases in the middle. In germline, CDR1 is SGHTA, CDR2 FQGNSA. The CDR3 contains 13 residues. DNA of the CDR3: TGTGCCAGCAGCTCTCCAAACAGCTACGAGCAGTACTTC. Translating it yields CASSSPNSYEQYF. The full variable domain, rest sourced from reference TRBV7-2 and TRBJ2-7, is GAGVSQSPSNKVTEKGKDVELRCDPISGHTALYWYRQSLGQGLEFLIYFQGNSAPDKSGLPSDRFSAERTGGSVSTLTIQRTQQEDSAVYLCASSSPNSYEQYFGPGTRLTVT.

This clonotype has at least ten counts. This rearrangement joins TRBV12-3 or TRBV12-4 to TRBJ1-3; D not certain. This CDR3 comprises 12 residues. V lost 8 bases to trimming and J lost 8 bases, with 13 bases between them. The DNA of the CDR3 is TGTGCCAGCTTTAGGCTCTCCGACACCATATATTTT. This sequence encodes CASFRLSDTIYF.

The table lists this clonotype with many counts. V and J are TRBV29-1 and TRBJ2-1; D gene unclear. Germline CDR1 SQVTM, CDR2 ANQGSEA. The CDR3 is 13 amino acids. V shed 8 bases and J shed 1 base, with 12 bases lying between them. The CDR3 DNA is TGCAGCACCGTTGATAGGTCCTACAATGAGCAGTTCTTC. Its translation is CSTVDRSYNEQFF.

The chain uses TRBV12-3 or TRBV12-4 and TRBJ1-1, with a weak D call TRBD1 (5 bases). Trimming took off 8 bases at V and 1 base at J, with 14 bases between the two ends. This CDR3 has 14 residues. The CDR3 loop is CASCPGRPNTEAFF. The CDR3 region has the DNA TGTGCCAGCTGCCCAGGGAGGCCGAACACTGAAGCTTTCTTT.

The chain couples TRBV30 to TRBJ1-1, with TRBD1 matching over 7 bases. There are 13 residues in the CDR3. Looked up from germline, CDR1 is GTSNPN and CDR2 is SVGIG (reference sequence). With V trimmed by 2 bases and J by 4 bases, 4 bases remained unmatched. CDR3 amino acids: CAWSKTGSTEAFF. Here the CDR3 DNA reads TGTGCCTGGAGTAAGACAGGGAGCACTGAAGCTTTCTTT.

This clonotype was seen only a few times. The V call is TRBV10-2, the J call TRBJ1-2, with D uncertain. V lost 8 bases, J lost 7 bases, and 20 bases lay in between. This CDR3 is built from 14 residues. From germline, CDR1 is WSHSY and CDR2 SAAADI. CDR3 nucleotide sequence: TGCGCCAGCTGGTACGGAGGCGAGGCGGGTGGCTACACCTTC. This sequence encodes CASWYGGEAGGYTF.

The chain employs TRBV7-2 and TRBJ2-3, with D possibly TRBD2 on 6 matching bases. The CDR3 contains 16 residues. Germline CDR1 SGHTA, CDR2 FQGNSA. The ends were cut back, 1 base at V and 1 base at J, with 12 bases in the middle. CDR3 bases: TGTGCCAGCAGCTTAGGTGGCGGGGTGCGCACAGATACGCAGTATTTT. Residues: CASSLGGGVRTDTQYF.

The table lists this clonotype with many counts. The chain couples TRBV10-3 to TRBJ2-2; TRBD1 matches at 8 bases. V lost 6 bases, J lost 3 bases, and 0 bases stayed unmatched. Germline CDR1 ENHRY, CDR2 SYGVKD. CDR3 length: 13 residues. The chain's CDR3 is CAIRTGDTGELFF. CDR3 sequence (DNA): TGTGCCATCAGGACAGGGGACACCGGGGAGCTGTTTTTT.

This clonotype showed up many times. This rearrangement joins TRBV7-2 to TRBJ2-7; D may correspond to TRBD1 or TRBD2 (5 bases each). The germline CDR1 and CDR2 sequences are SGHTA and FQGNSA. The CDR3 extends over 15 amino acids. Trimming took off 2 bases at V and 1 base at J, with 12 bases between the two ends. The CDR3 loop reads CASSLRGDPSYEQYF. In DNA form, the CDR3 reads TGTGCCAGCAGCTTAAGAGGGGACCCATCCTACGAGCAGTACTTC.

This sequence joins TRBV7-8 and TRBJ1-5, with unresolved D. Germline CDR1 is SGHVS and CDR2 is FQNEAQ. CDR3 size: 13 residues. V was trimmed by 1 base and J by 6 bases, leaving 7 bases between them. As DNA, the CDR3 is TGTGCCAGCAGCTTAGGGGTTGCTCAGCCCCAGCATTTT. Translating gives CASSLGVAQPQHF.

The V gene is TRBV3-1, the J gene TRBJ2-7; 10 bases are a match to TRBD2. Looked up from germline, CDR1 is LGHDT and CDR2 is YNNKEL (reference sequence). The CDR3 runs to 14 residues. The ends lost 5 bases at V and 1 base at J; junction bases unmatched: 2. DNA for the CDR3: TGTGCCAGCAGCAAGACTAGCGGGTCCTACGAGCAGTACTTC. Residues: CASSKTSGSYEQYF.

This clonotype was counted a few times. The CDR3 protein is CASSKVPQGENLFF. In DNA, the CDR3 is TGTGCCAGCAGCAAAGTCCCACAGGGGGAGAATCTGTTTTTT. V and J are TRBV21-1 and TRBJ1-4; whether TRBD1, the table's D call, matches the DNA was not checked. TRBV21-1 is a pseudogene locus. The CDR3 is 14 amino acids.

A few counts support this clonotype. V gene TRBV24-1 combines with J gene TRBJ2-2, with D possibly TRBD2 on 6 matching bases. CDR1 is KGHDR, CDR2 SFDVKD, per germline. The CDR3 contains 16 residues. The V end lost 4 bases, the J end lost 2 bases, and 13 bases lay between the germline ends. The CDR3 sequence: CATSDRGTTNTGELFF. The CDR3 DNA sequence: TGTGCCACCAGTGACCGCGGGACCACCAACACCGGGGAGCTGTTTTTT.

The CDR3 DNA is TGTGCCAGCAGCCAAGGGGACGAGACCCAGTACTTC. Protein sequence: CASSQGDETQYF. V is TRBV3-1 and J is TRBJ2-5; D tentatively fits TRBD1 or TRBD2 (5 bases each). This CDR3 comprises 12 residues. The germline V gene encodes CDR1 LGHDT and CDR2 YNNKEL (reference sequence). The ends were cut back, 1 base at V and 5 bases at J, with 5 bases in the middle.

The sample holds a few counts of this clonotype. The chain carries TRBV20-1 and TRBJ1-1, with 10 bases identical to TRBD1. V dropped 8 bases and J dropped 5; count of bases not matched to a gene: 8. The CDR3 length is 13 residues. Germline V gene lookup returns CDR1 DFQATT and CDR2 SNEGSKA (reference sequence). CDR3 protein: CSRTGQGRTEAFF. The CDR3 nucleotides are TGCAGTAGGACGGGACAGGGGAGAACTGAAGCTTTCTTT.

This clonotype was observed many times. The rearrangement links TRBV7-6 to TRBJ2-3; the D gene is possibly TRBD2 (5 bases). This CDR3 is 15 amino acids long. In germline, CDR1 is SGHVS, CDR2 FNYEAQ. Trimming removed 6 bases from V and 1 base from J, with 14 bases in between. DNA of the CDR3: TGTGCCAGCAGTCTTGGGAGTTTAGGCACAGATACGCAGTATTTT. Amino acids: CASSLGSLGTDTQYF.

V gene TRBV6-2 or TRBV6-3 combines with J gene TRBJ2-1; D possibly uses TRBD1 or TRBD2 (5 bases each). The V end lost 8 bases, the J end lost 2 bases, and 16 bases lay between the germline ends. The CDR3 runs to 15 residues. Germline values: CDR1 MNHEY, CDR2 SVGEGT. CDR3: CASSPGPAPYNEQFF. For the CDR3, the DNA is TGTGCCAGCTCGCCGGGACCCGCGCCCTACAATGAGCAGTTCTTC.